This paragraph covers one T cell receptor beta chain sequence. Method: immunoSEQ multiplex PCR; TCRdb's copy keeps in-frame clones and lacks some. The sample lists 150,000 to 200,000 clones; about 80% were seen once. This entry belongs to a study of blood T cell repertoires in COVID-19. Study background: Sites in the United States, Italy and Spain provided acute and convalescent COVID-19 samples.

V was shortened by 2 bases and J by 0 bases, with 11 bases between the two germline ends. From germline, CDR1 is SGHVS and CDR2 FQNEAQ. CDR3 length equals 15 residues. The clonotype comes from a woman over 75 with acute or convalescent COVID-19. V is TRBV7-8 and J is TRBJ2-7; D may be TRBD1 (6 bases). What was sequenced was peripheral blood. CDR3 protein: CASSLSDSLSYEQYF. CDR3 coding DNA: TGTGCCAGCAGCTTATCGGACAGCCTCTCCTACGAGCAGTACTTC.